This TCR beta chain was sequenced during a study of T-cell reconstitution after alpha-beta-depleted transplantation in children. The library targeted TCRbeta and was prepared with unique molecular identifiers. TCRdb re-called the PCR reads through MiXCR, storing one row per CDR3 protein. Among about 600,000 distinct CDR3 sequences, under 12% were seen once, and the ten largest hold roughly 4%. CDR1 and CDR2 (germline): SGHTA, FQGTGA. This CDR3 has 15 amino acids. J gave up 4 bases and V 5 bases, and 8 bases lay outside the gene matches. The clonotype comes from a human donor who donated a stem cell graft to a child with acute myeloid leukemia. The sample here was PBMCs from the stem cell graft donor, taken from the stem cell graft. The chain employs TRBV7-3 and TRBJ1-2; 9 bases line up with TRBD1. The CDR3 DNA sequence: TGTGCCAGCAGCCCCGGACAGGGGTTGACCTATGGCTACACCTTC. This sequence encodes CASSPGQGLTYGYTF.